A single sample gave rise to the 30 T cell receptor beta chains below, sequenced in a study of blood T cell repertoires in COVID-19. The method was immunoSEQ multiplex PCR; TCRdb's version includes in-frame clones alone and lacks a portion of them. The repertoire holds roughly 100,000 clones, about 91% seen once, with around 4.4% in the top ten. Material: peripheral blood. The receptors shown here come from a young man with acute or convalescent COVID-19.

This chain links TRBV5-1 with TRBJ1-4; the match to TRBD1 covers 7 bases. Per the germline V gene, CDR1 is SGHRS and CDR2 is YFSETQ. The CDR3 consists of 14 residues. J lost 8 bases, V lost 7 bases, and 11 bases had no gene match. In nucleotides, the CDR3 is TGCGCCAGCTCCCCCGGGACAGCGGACGAAAAACTGTTTTTT. Translated: CASSPGTADEKLFF.

This clone was counted a single time. The chain is built from TRBV28 and TRBJ2-5; 7 nucleotides agree with TRBD1. The V and J ends lost 5 bases and 5 bases, in that order; junction bases with no gene match: 5. Germline CDR1 MDHEN, CDR2 SYDVKM. The CDR3 consists of 13 residues. CDR3 loop: CASSRGPWETQYF. Here the CDR3 DNA reads TGTGCCAGCAGTAGGGGGCCGTGGGAGACCCAGTACTTC.

The chain uses TRBV5-6 and TRBJ2-3, with 7 bases that match TRBD1. The CDR3 extends over 15 amino acids. V shed 6 bases, J shed 1 base, and the junction held 8 bases outside the gene matches. Germline V CDR1 and CDR2: SGHDT, YYEEEE. DNA of the CDR3: TGTGCCAGCAACTACAGGGGACCCCGCACAGATACGCAGTATTTT. Protein product: CASNYRGPRTDTQYF.

This clone has just a few counts. The chain links TRBV7-2 to TRBJ2-5, with TRBD2 identical over 8 bases. Germline CDR1 and CDR2: SGHTA and FQGNSA. With 5 bases clipped from V and 1 base from J, the junction kept 9 bases outside the gene matches. The CDR3 extends over 16 amino acids. CDR3 coding DNA: TGTGCCAGCAGCCTACGAGTTACTAGCGGCCAAGAGACCCAGTACTTC. It encodes CASSLRVTSGQETQYF.

The chain is built from TRBV15 and TRBJ1-3, with 9 bases aligning to TRBD1. The CDR3 is 18 residues long. Germline V gene lookup returns CDR1 LNHNV and CDR2 YYDKDF (reference sequence). The V and J ends lost 0 bases and 0 bases, in that order; junction bases with no gene match: 6. The chain's CDR3 is CATSRDGTGSPSGNTIYF. CDR3 nucleotides: TGTGCCACCAGCAGAGATGGGACAGGGTCGCCCTCTGGAAACACCATATATTTT.

The chain is built from TRBV3-1 (or the pseudogene TRBV3-2) and TRBJ1-6; D is perhaps TRBD1 (6 bases). Germline CDR1 and CDR2: LGHDT and YNNKEL (reference sequence). With 0 bases removed from V and 4 bases from J, the gap between germline ends came to 7 bases. The CDR3 runs to 15 residues. Here the CDR3 DNA reads TGTGCCAGCAGCCAAGAGCAGGGGTATAATTCACCCCTCCACTTT. Translation: CASSQEQGYNSPLHF.

The gene calls are TRBV6-5 and TRBJ1-2, with TRBD1 matching 7 bases. With V trimmed by 6 bases and J by 5 bases, 6 bases remained unmatched. The CDR3 consists of 13 residues. Per the germline V gene, CDR1 is MNHEY and CDR2 is SVGAGI. The DNA for the CDR3 is TGTGCCAGCAGACCCGGGACAGCTTATGGCTACACCTTC. It specifies CASRPGTAYGYTF.

This clone showed up just once. The CDR3 loop is CASSLGTTSSPQHF. CDR3 bases: TGCGCCAGCAGCTTAGGGACAACGAGTTCGCCCCAGCATTTT. This chain links TRBV5-1 with TRBJ1-5, with a tentative D call TRBD1 (6 bases). Per the germline V gene, CDR1 is SGHRS and CDR2 is YFSETQ. The CDR3 is 14 residues long. Deletions cut 2 bases from V and 9 bases from J, with 15 bases between. The variable domain in full, with the rest retrieved from reference TRBV5-1 and TRBJ1-5, is KAGVTQTPRYLIKTRGQQVTLSCSPISGHRSVSWYQQTPGQGLQFLFEYFSETQRNKGNFPGRFSGRQFSNSRSEMNVSTLELGDSALYLCASSLGTTSSPQHFGDGTRLSIL.

This chain uses TRBV2 with TRBJ2-7, with D possibly TRBD2 on 5 matching bases. The CDR3 has 14 residues. CDR1 is SNHLY and CDR2 is FYNNEI in the germline V gene. The V end was cut by 3 bases, the J end by 5 bases, with 14 bases between. The CDR3 is CASSDGLPKDEQYF. CDR3 sequence (DNA): TGTGCCAGCAGTGACGGACTCCCTAAGGACGAGCAGTACTTC.

The chain recombines TRBV5-6 with TRBJ1-1; 8 nucleotides line up with TRBD1. The trim removed 1 base at V and 5 bases at J, leaving 4 bases unmatched. The V gene's germline CDR1 is SGHDT and CDR2 YYEEEE. The CDR3 runs 14 residues. As DNA, the CDR3 is TGTGCCAGCAGCTTGCAGGGGGCGCCGACTGAAGCTTTCTTT. This sequence encodes CASSLQGAPTEAFF.

The rearrangement links TRBV6-1 to TRBJ1-4; D not resolved. The CDR3 sequence is 12 residues long. CDR1 is MNHNS and CDR2 is SASEGT in the germline V gene. Deletions cut 3 bases from V and 12 bases from J, with 11 bases between. The CDR3 loop reads CASSDSPAELFF. CDR3 DNA: TGTGCCAGCAGTGATAGTCCCGCTGAACTGTTTTTT.

J is TRBJ2-2 and V is TRBV24-1, with TRBD1 as a possible D gene (6 bases). CDR1 is KGHDR and CDR2 is SFDVKD in the germline V gene. V was trimmed by 4 bases and J by 5 bases, leaving 10 bases between them. The CDR3 runs 14 residues. CDR3 DNA sequence: TGTGCCACCAGTGACCCCGGACAGACCGGGGAGCTGTTTTTT. Translation gives CATSDPGQTGELFF.

This clone occurred once. The chain carries TRBV29-1 and TRBJ1-2; D remains unclear. V shed 0 bases and J shed 7 bases, with 18 bases lying between them. The length of the CDR3 is 15 residues. Germline-derived CDR1 and CDR2 are SQVTM and ANQGSEA. The CDR3 sequence is CSVEEVGLAGVGYTF. DNA of the CDR3: TGCAGCGTTGAAGAAGTTGGGTTGGCGGGTGTTGGCTACACCTTC.

The chain uses TRBV2 and TRBJ1-1; 11 bases fit TRBD1. The CDR3 runs 14 residues. J gave up 4 bases and V 5 bases, and 3 bases lay outside the gene matches. Germline CDR1 reads SNHLY; CDR2 reads FYNNEI. CDR3 bases: TGTGCCAGCAGTTCCGGGACAGGGGGCACTGAAGCTTTCTTT. It specifies CASSSGTGGTEAFF. Full variable domain (outside the CDR3, taken from reference TRBV2 and TRBJ1-1): EPEVTQTPSHQVTQMGQEVILRCVPISNHLYFYWYRQILGQKVEFLVSFYNNEISEKSEIFDDQFSVERPDGSNFTLKIRSTKLEDSAMYFCASSSGTGGTEAFFGQGTRLTVV.

The chain carries TRBV6-5 and TRBJ1-1; 7 nucleotides line up with TRBD1. V was pared by 2 bases and J by 11 bases, with 11 bases of the junction left unmatched. Germline CDR1 and CDR2: MNHEY and SVGAGI. The length of the CDR3 is 14 residues. CDR3 nucleotides: TGTGCCAGCAGTTACGGGGGGACAGCTACTGGGGCTTTCTTT. This encodes CASSYGGTATGAFF.

This chain links TRBV5-1 with TRBJ2-5; TRBD2 aligns across 8 bases. Trimming took 0 bases from V and 7 from J; bases not matched to a gene: 8. The germline gives CDR1 SGHRS, CDR2 YFSETQ. CDR3 length: 15 amino acids. The CDR3 loop is CASSLAPAGEGTQYF. CDR3 sequence (DNA): TGCGCCAGCAGCTTGGCCCCAGCGGGGGAAGGGACCCAGTACTTC.

The chain has TRBV7-9 and TRBJ2-3; possible D gene TRBD2, 6 bases. The CDR3 is 14 residues long. Per germline, CDR1 SEHNR and CDR2 FQNEAQ (reference sequence). The ends were cut back, 5 bases at V and 5 bases at J, with 14 bases in the middle. In nucleotides, the CDR3 is TGTGCCAGCAGCCCCACCCTGGGGGGAGATACGCAGTATTTT. As protein: CASSPTLGGDTQYF.

The V gene is TRBV12-5, the J gene TRBJ1-1, with 7 nucleotides matching TRBD1. CDR1 LGHNT and CDR2 FRNRAP come from the germline V gene. This CDR3 spans 15 amino acids. Losses at the gene ends were 1 base for V and 1 base for J; bases not matched to a gene: 3. CDR3 loop: CASGLGDRENTEAFF. The CDR3 bases are TGTGCTAGTGGTTTGGGGGACAGAGAGAACACTGAAGCTTTCTTT.

The J gene is TRBJ1-2, the V gene TRBV3-1 (or the pseudogene TRBV3-2); D is uncertain. The V and J ends lost 0 bases and 2 bases respectively, with 7 bases between them. The CDR3 loop spans 14 amino acids. Per germline, CDR1 LGHDT and CDR2 YNNKEL (reference sequence). CDR3 sequence (DNA): TGTGCCAGCAGCCAAGATCCTACCAACTATGGCTACACCTTC. It encodes CASSQDPTNYGYTF.

This chain connects TRBV24-1 to TRBJ2-3; 10 nucleotides align to TRBD2. This CDR3 is 17 amino acids long. The V gene end was trimmed by 1 base and the J gene end by 2 bases; junction bases not matched to a gene: 5. Germline V lookup: CDR1 KGHDR, CDR2 SFDVKD. The CDR3 here is CATSDFPSGSVTDTQYF. CDR3 DNA: TGTGCCACCAGTGATTTCCCTAGCGGGAGCGTCACAGATACGCAGTATTTT.

The rearrangement links TRBV6-5 to TRBJ1-1, with D possibly being TRBD1 (6 bases). Trimming took off 7 bases at V and 7 bases at J, with 16 bases between the two ends. This CDR3 is 13 amino acids long. Germline loops: CDR1 MNHEY, CDR2 SVGAGI. The CDR3, as DNA: TGTGCCAGCACCGAGACAGGCCAAGGTGAAGCTTTCTTT. It codes for CASTETGQGEAFF.

The V gene is TRBV5-5, the J gene TRBJ2-3; D possibly corresponds to TRBD2 (6 bases). V lost 3 bases to trimming and J lost 4 bases, with 9 bases between them. This CDR3 region has 13 residues. The V gene's germline CDR1 is SGHKS and CDR2 YYEKEE (reference sequence). DNA of the CDR3: TGTGCCAGCAGCTCGGAGGGACCAGATACGCAGTATTTT. It translates to CASSSEGPDTQYF.

The V gene is TRBV5-4, the J gene TRBJ1-1; 8 bases align to TRBD1. The J segment lost 5 bases and the V segment lost 1 base, leaving 1 base of the junction unmatched. Germline V lookup: CDR1 SGHNT, CDR2 YYREEE (reference sequence). The CDR3 sequence is 13 residues long. CDR3 residues: CASSLQGATEAFF. The DNA for the CDR3 is TGTGCCAGCAGCTTGCAGGGGGCGACTGAAGCTTTCTTT.

This clone has only one observation. This chain uses TRBV5-1 with TRBJ1-2; D is unclear. The CDR3 sequence is 15 residues long. V lost 0 bases and J 2 bases, leaving 11 bases between the germline ends. Germline CDR1 SGHRS, CDR2 YFSETQ. The CDR3 sequence is CASSLVFGQNYGYTF. The CDR3 DNA reads as TGCGCCAGCAGCTTGGTTTTTGGCCAGAACTATGGCTACACCTTC.

The chain uses TRBV4-2 and TRBJ1-1; perhaps TRBD1 as D (5 bases). V was pared by 4 bases and J by 5 bases, with 17 bases between. The CDR3 extends over 15 amino acids. Germline V CDR1 and CDR2: LGHNA, YNFKEQ. DNA for the CDR3: TGTGCCAGCAGCCCGATTACAGGACCGAGGACTGAAGCTTTCTTT. Translated, it gives CASSPITGPRTEAFF.

V gene TRBV24-1 combines with J gene TRBJ2-2; D is possibly TRBD1 (5 bases). CDR1 and CDR2 from the germline V gene are KGHDR and SFDVKD. V was clipped by 0 bases and J by 7 bases, with 11 bases between them. The CDR3 length is 15 residues. The CDR3, as DNA: TGTGCCACCAGTGATTTGCGGCAGGGAAGCGGGGAGCTGTTTTTT. Translating gives CATSDLRQGSGELFF.

This chain connects TRBV5-8 to TRBJ2-1; 7 positions match TRBD1. The germline CDR1 and CDR2 sequences are SGHTS and YDEGEE. After removal of 1 base from V and 4 bases from J, the junction contained 8 bases not matched to a gene. The CDR3 contains 16 residues. The CDR3 DNA sequence: TGTGCCAGCAGCTTGCTAGGGGGCTCCTTTTACAATGAGCAGTTCTTC. It codes for CASSLLGGSFYNEQFF.

This clone was found once. This chain links TRBV28 with TRBJ2-1, with 9 positions matching TRBD2. From germline, CDR1 is MDHEN and CDR2 SYDVKM. Trimming removed 3 bases from V and 3 bases from J; junction bases left unmatched: 6. The length of the CDR3 is 16 residues. This chain's CDR3 is CASSFVSGGGYNEQFF. CDR3 nucleotide sequence: TGTGCCAGCAGTTTCGTTAGCGGGGGAGGCTACAATGAGCAGTTCTTC.

The V and J genes are TRBV27 and TRBJ1-2; 10 bases align to TRBD1. From germline, CDR1 is MNHEY and CDR2 SMNVEV (reference sequence). J was trimmed by 4 bases and V by 5 bases; bases with no gene match: 19. The CDR3 runs 19 residues. CDR3 sequence (DNA): TGTGCCAGCAGTCCACACGGAGGACAGGGGGGCATTGTTGGCTATGGCTACACCTTC. Translated: CASSPHGGQGGIVGYGYTF.

CDR3 sequence reads: CASSPGQGNYGYTF. The CDR3 DNA is TGTGCCAGCAGCCCTGGACAGGGCAACTATGGCTACACCTTC. The genes are TRBV11-2 and TRBJ1-2; 8 bases line up with TRBD1. The V gene end was trimmed by 5 bases and the J gene end by 2 bases; junction bases not matched to a gene: 4. CDR1 is SGHAT, CDR2 FQNNGV, per germline. This CDR3 has 14 residues.